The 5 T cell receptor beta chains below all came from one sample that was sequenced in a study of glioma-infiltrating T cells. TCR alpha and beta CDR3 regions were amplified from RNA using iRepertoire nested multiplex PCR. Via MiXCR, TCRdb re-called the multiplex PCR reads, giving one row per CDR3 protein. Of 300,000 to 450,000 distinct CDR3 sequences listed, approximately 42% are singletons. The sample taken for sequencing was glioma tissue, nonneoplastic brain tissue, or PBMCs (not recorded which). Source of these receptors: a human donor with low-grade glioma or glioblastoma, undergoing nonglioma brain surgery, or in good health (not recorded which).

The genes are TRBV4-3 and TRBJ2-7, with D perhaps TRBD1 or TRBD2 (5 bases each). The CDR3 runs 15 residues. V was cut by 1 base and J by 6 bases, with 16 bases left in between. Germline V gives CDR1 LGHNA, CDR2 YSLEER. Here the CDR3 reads CASSQGAPDGGEQYF. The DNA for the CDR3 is TGCGCCAGCAGCCAAGGAGCTCCGGATGGGGGCGAGCAGTACTTC.

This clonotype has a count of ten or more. The CDR3 protein is CSAGRLAGAYEQYF. The CDR3, as DNA: TGCAGTGCTGGCAGACTAGCGGGAGCCTACGAGCAGTACTTC. This sequence joins TRBV20-1 and TRBJ2-7; 12 positions agree with TRBD2. The germline V gene encodes CDR1 DFQATT and CDR2 SNEGSKA (reference sequence). With 5 bases clipped from V and 2 bases from J, the junction kept 4 bases outside the gene matches. This CDR3 has 14 residues.

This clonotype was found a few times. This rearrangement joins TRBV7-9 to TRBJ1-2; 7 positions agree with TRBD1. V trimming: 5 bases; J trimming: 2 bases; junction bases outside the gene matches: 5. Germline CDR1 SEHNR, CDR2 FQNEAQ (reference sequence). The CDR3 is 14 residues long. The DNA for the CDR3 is TGTGCCAGCAGCCAGCGACAGGGAAACTATGGCTACACCTTC. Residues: CASSQRQGNYGYTF. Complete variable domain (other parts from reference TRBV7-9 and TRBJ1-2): DTGVSQNPRHKITKRGQNVTFRCDPISEHNRLYWYRQTLGQGPEFLTYFQNEAQLEKSRLLSDRFSAERPKGSFSTLEIQRTEQGDSAMYLCASSQRQGNYGYTFGSGTRLTVV.

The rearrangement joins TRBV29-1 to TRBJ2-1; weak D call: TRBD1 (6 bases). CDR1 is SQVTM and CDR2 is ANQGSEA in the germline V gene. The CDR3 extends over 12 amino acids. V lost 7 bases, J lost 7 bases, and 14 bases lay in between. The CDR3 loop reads CSAYRELNEQFF. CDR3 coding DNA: TGCAGCGCCTACAGGGAGCTGAATGAGCAGTTCTTC.

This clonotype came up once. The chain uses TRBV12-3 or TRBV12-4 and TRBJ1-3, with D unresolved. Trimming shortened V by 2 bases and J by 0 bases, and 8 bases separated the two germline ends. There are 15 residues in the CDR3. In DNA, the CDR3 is TGTGCCAGCAGTTTATATATGGGCTCTGGAAACACCATATATTTT. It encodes CASSLYMGSGNTIYF.